This T cell receptor (beta chain) was sequenced for a study of blood T cell repertoires in COVID-19. Across the study: Sample material is recorded as cDNA or gDNA derived from T cells, B-cell-depleted T cells, or PBMCs.

Assignment of participants to cohorts was predicated upon participant-reported clinical history. Either two negative PCRs, clearance, or symptom resolution qualified Cohort 3 donors as recovered. The CDR3 is 14 residues long. Germline values: CDR1 SGHTA, CDR2 FQGNSA. V dropped 4 bases and J dropped 12; count of bases not matched to a gene: 6. Original processing notes: Reference gene primer amplification in the assay estimated nucleated cell counts. Data came from immunoSEQ multiplex PCR; TCRdb stores just in-frame clones and leaves some out. That table is the source of V, J and clone size, and D and trimming were worked out from the DNA. Among about 170,000 clones listed, approximately 80% were seen once.

The sequenced sample was PBMCs or T cells enriched from blood (not recorded which). This receptor was obtained from a man aged 50 to 59 who had recovered from COVID-19. This chain joins TRBV7-2 and TRBJ2-7, with 16 bases identical to TRBD2. The CDR3 here is CASSSGTSGGAGYF. CDR3 coding DNA: TGTGCCAGCAGCTCCGGGACTAGCGGGGGGGCCGGGTACTTC. Together with reference TRBV7-2 and TRBJ2-7, the CDR3 gives the full variable domain: GAGVSQSPSNKVTEKGKDVELRCDPISGHTALYWYRQSLGQGLEFLIYFQGNSAPDKSGLPSDRFSAERTGGSVSTLTIQRTQQEDSAVYLCASSSGTSGGAGYFGPGTRLTVT.